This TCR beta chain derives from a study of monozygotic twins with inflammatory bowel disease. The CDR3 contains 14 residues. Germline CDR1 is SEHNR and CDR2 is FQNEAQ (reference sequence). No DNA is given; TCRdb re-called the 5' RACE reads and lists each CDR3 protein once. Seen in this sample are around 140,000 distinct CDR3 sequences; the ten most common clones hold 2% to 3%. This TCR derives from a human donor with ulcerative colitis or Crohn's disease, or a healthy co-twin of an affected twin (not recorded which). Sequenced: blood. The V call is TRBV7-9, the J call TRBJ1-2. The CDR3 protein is CASSLGSANYGYTF.